The 24 T cell receptor beta chains below were found in one sample sequenced in a study of radiotherapy plus CTLA-4 blockade in lung cancer. TCRdb's table, derived via immunoSEQ multiplex PCR, lists solely in-frame clones and lacks some. Among approximately 95,000 clones listed, 80% to 85% were seen once. Source: peripheral blood, taken from a patient treated with radiotherapy plus ipilimumab. The source is a human donor with non-small cell lung cancer who had a partial response to radiotherapy plus ipilimumab.

The chain uses TRBV5-8 and TRBJ1-1; D may be TRBD1 (5 bases). The CDR3 is 14 residues long. Germline CDR1 and CDR2: SGHTS and YDEGEE. Trimming stripped 0 bases from V and 6 bases from J, with 12 bases between. The DNA of the CDR3 is TGTGCCAGCAGCTTGGGGGGGGGTGACGCTGAAGCTTTCTTT. Its translation is CASSLGGGDAEAFF.

This chain connects TRBV30 to TRBJ2-7; the D gene is possibly TRBD2 (5 bases). Germline values: CDR1 GTSNPN, CDR2 SVGIG (reference sequence). Trimming took off 3 bases at V and 3 bases at J, with 12 bases between the two ends. The CDR3 extends over 13 amino acids. The CDR3 bases are TGTGCCTGGAGCGCAGGACTGCTCTACGAGCAGTACTTC. Translated: CAWSAGLLYEQYF. Full variable domain (outside the CDR3, taken from reference TRBV30 and TRBJ2-7): SQTIHQWPATLVQPVGSPLSLECTVEGTSNPNLYWYRQAAGRGLQLLFYSVGIGQISSEVPQNLSASRPQDRQFILSSKKLLLSDSGFYLCAWSAGLLYEQYFGPGTRLTVT.

This clone was observed a single time. This chain uses TRBV30 with TRBJ2-1; maybe TRBD2 (5 bases). Germline CDR1 and CDR2: GTSNPN and SVGIG (reference sequence). V was pared by 0 bases and J by 10 bases, with 16 bases between. The CDR3 length is 14 residues. CDR3 protein: CAWSVLSRDGEQFF. The DNA of the CDR3 is TGTGCCTGGAGTGTCCTCTCACGGGATGGGGAGCAGTTCTTC.

The chain employs TRBV18 and TRBJ1-5; possible D gene TRBD1, 5 bases. Trimming took 3 bases from V and 2 from J, leaving 14 bases between them. The CDR3 consists of 16 residues. Germline V lookup: CDR1 KGHSH, CDR2 LQKENI. CDR3 DNA: TGTGCCAGCTCACCGGCATTTACGGGGGGCAATCAGCCCCAGCATTTT. This encodes CASSPAFTGGNQPQHF.

The rearrangement uses TRBV19 and TRBJ2-2; a possible D gene is TRBD2 (6 bases). Trimming pared 0 bases from V and 4 bases from J, leaving 12 bases between. Germline V gene data show CDR1 as LNHDA and CDR2 as SQIVND (reference sequence). The CDR3 is 16 residues long. The CDR3 loop is CASSIDSIAATGELFF. CDR3 DNA sequence: TGTGCCAGTAGTATAGATTCCATAGCGGCCACCGGGGAGCTGTTTTTT.

In its sample, this clone was seen a few times. The V gene is TRBV28, the J gene TRBJ1-2; D is unclear. Trimming took off 4 bases at V and 1 base at J, with 13 bases between the two ends. The CDR3 is made up of 15 amino acids. The germline V gene has CDR1 MDHEN and CDR2 SYDVKM. The CDR3 protein is CASSSRGQYNYGYTF. DNA of the CDR3: TGTGCCAGCAGTTCCCGCGGGCAGTATAACTATGGCTACACCTTC.

This clone was recorded once. The rearrangement joins TRBV5-1 to TRBJ2-1, with D uncertain. V lost 4 bases and J lost 7, with 6 bases in between. Germline V CDR1 and CDR2: SGHRS, YFSETQ. This CDR3 comprises 11 residues. This chain's CDR3 is CASSRLNEQFF. CDR3 in DNA: TGCGCCAGCAGCCGGTTGAATGAGCAGTTCTTC. The full variable domain, rest sourced from reference TRBV5-1 and TRBJ2-1, is KAGVTQTPRYLIKTRGQQVTLSCSPISGHRSVSWYQQTPGQGLQFLFEYFSETQRNKGNFPGRFSGRQFSNSRSEMNVSTLELGDSALYLCASSRLNEQFFGPGTRLTVL.

The chain has TRBV30 and TRBJ2-3; D possibly corresponds to TRBD2 (6 bases). Germline V gene data show CDR1 as GTSNPN and CDR2 as SVGIG (reference sequence). This CDR3 has 13 amino acids. The V and J ends lost 5 bases and 0 bases respectively, with 9 bases between them. The chain's CDR3 is CAWASGSTDTQYF. The DNA of the CDR3 is TGTGCCTGGGCGAGCGGGAGCACAGATACGCAGTATTTT.

V usage is TRBV7-3 and J usage is TRBJ2-2; 9 positions match TRBD1. The V segment lost 6 bases and the J segment 6 bases; nucleotides outside the gene matches: 5. The CDR3 contains 14 residues. CDR1 is SGHTA, CDR2 FQGTGA, per germline. In DNA, the CDR3 is TGTGCCAGCAGACCGGGACAGGGATCCGGGGAGCTGTTTTTT. Translation: CASRPGQGSGELFF.

V gene TRBV6-5 combines with J gene TRBJ1-5; perhaps TRBD1 as D (6 bases). This CDR3 is built from 15 residues. Germline loops: CDR1 MNHEY, CDR2 SVGAGI. The V gene lost 5 bases and the J gene lost 5 bases, with 16 bases spanning the gap. CDR3 residues: CASSPTGSWDQPQHF. The CDR3, as DNA: TGTGCCAGCAGTCCCACAGGGAGTTGGGATCAGCCCCAGCATTTT.

The rearrangement links TRBV10-1 to TRBJ2-3; D gene ambiguous. V was clipped by 3 bases and J by 6 bases, with 16 bases between them. CDR3 size: 15 residues. Per the germline V gene, CDR1 is WNHNN and CDR2 is SYGVQD (reference sequence). CDR3 DNA sequence: TGCGCCAGCAGTGACGCCGACGGGTCAAGGGATACGCAGTATTTT. It is translated as CASSDADGSRDTQYF.

The rearrangement links TRBV5-1 to TRBJ1-2; 8 positions agree with TRBD1. The CDR3 is 14 amino acids. The junction had 9 bases not matched to a gene; V was cut back by 7 bases and J by 4 bases. Germline V gene lookup returns CDR1 SGHRS and CDR2 YFSETQ. The CDR3 sequence is CASASRQGIYGYTF. The CDR3 nucleotides are TGCGCCAGCGCGTCGAGACAGGGGATCTATGGCTACACCTTC.

This rearrangement joins TRBV19 to TRBJ1-4; possibly TRBD1 for D (5 bases). V was cut by 1 base and J by 0 bases, with 12 bases left in between. The germline gives CDR1 LNHDA, CDR2 SQIVND (reference sequence). This CDR3 has 17 residues. CDR3 coding DNA: TGTGCCAGTAGTATAGGGGAACAGGAGTCAACTAATGAAAAACTGTTTTTT. It encodes CASSIGEQESTNEKLFF.

The chain combines TRBV7-2 with TRBJ2-7; 9 nucleotides agree with TRBD2. This CDR3 spans 16 amino acids. After removal of 1 base from V and 7 bases from J, the junction contained 11 bases not matched to a gene. CDR1 is SGHTA and CDR2 is FQGNSA in the germline V gene. In nucleotides, the CDR3 is TGTGCCAGCAGCTTAGTGCAGACTAGCGGAGCGGGGGAGCAGTACTTC. Protein product: CASSLVQTSGAGEQYF.

V is TRBV5-1 and J is TRBJ2-1, with TRBD2 matching over 10 bases. The germline CDR1 and CDR2 sequences are SGHRS and YFSETQ. The CDR3 consists of 18 residues. The V and J ends lost 0 bases and 0 bases, in that order; junction bases with no gene match: 6. In DNA form, the CDR3 reads TGCGCCAGCAGCTTGGGGCCAATAGCGGGAGGCTCCTACAATGAGCAGTTCTTC. It translates to CASSLGPIAGGSYNEQFF.

The chain employs TRBV5-1 and TRBJ1-5; D is undetermined. The V gene's germline CDR1 is SGHRS and CDR2 YFSETQ. Trimming stripped 0 bases from V and 2 bases from J, with 12 bases between. This CDR3 is built from 16 residues. The CDR3 region is CASSLGIPGGNQPQHF. The CDR3 DNA reads TGCGCCAGCAGCTTGGGTATTCCAGGCGGCAATCAGCCCCAGCATTTT.

The rearrangement links TRBV6-5 to TRBJ1-2, with 9 bases lining up with TRBD1. Germline CDR1 MNHEY, CDR2 SVGAGI. The CDR3 has 15 residues. V shed 2 bases and J 8 bases; nucleotides not matched to a gene: 9. This chain's CDR3 is CASSYTGTGQSGYTF. In nucleotides, the CDR3 is TGTGCCAGCAGTTACACCGGGACAGGGCAGAGCGGCTACACCTTC.

The chain employs TRBV5-8 and TRBJ1-4; D is ambiguous. CDR1 is SGHTS and CDR2 is YDEGEE in the germline V gene. There are 15 residues in the CDR3. Trimming pared 1 base from V and 6 bases from J, leaving 13 bases between. The CDR3 region is CASSLSGGQHEKLFF. The CDR3 DNA sequence: TGTGCCAGCAGCTTGTCGGGAGGCCAACATGAAAAACTGTTTTTT. Drawing the rest from reference TRBV5-8 and TRBJ1-4, the complete variable domain is EAGVTQSPTHLIKTRGQQATLRCSPISGHTSVYWYQQALGLGLQFLLWYDEGEERNRGNFPPRFSGRQFPNYSSELNVNALELEDSALYLCASSLSGGQHEKLFFGSGTQLSVL.

The chain is built from TRBV18 and TRBJ2-3; a possible D gene is TRBD1 (5 bases). V was clipped by 6 bases and J by 5 bases, with 21 bases between them. Germline lookup yields CDR1 KGHSH and CDR2 LQKENI. The CDR3 is 16 residues long. The CDR3 sequence: CASSPNSPTAGDTQYF. The CDR3 nucleotides are TGTGCCAGCTCGCCCAATAGTCCGACAGCTGGAGATACGCAGTATTTT. Using reference TRBV18 and TRBJ2-3 for the parts outside the CDR3, the full variable domain is NAGVMQNPRHLVRRRGQEARLRCSPMKGHSHVYWYRQLPEEGLKFMVYLQKENIIDESGMPKERFSAEFPKEGPSILRIQQVVRGDSAAYFCASSPNSPTAGDTQYFGPGTRLTVL.

The chain uses TRBV6-6 and TRBJ2-3; D possibly corresponds to TRBD2 (6 bases). CDR3 length: 15 residues. V was trimmed by 5 bases and J by 5 bases, leaving 17 bases between them. Germline CDR1 reads MNHNY; CDR2 reads SVGAGI (reference sequence). The CDR3 region is CASSRLAGSGDTQYF. DNA of the CDR3: TGTGCCAGCAGTAGACTTGCGGGATCGGGAGATACGCAGTATTTT.

CDR3: CASSSKGTSGRSSDTQYF. The CDR3 DNA reads as TGTGCCAGCAGCTCCAAGGGGACTAGCGGGAGATCATCGGATACGCAGTATTTT. The chain joins TRBV7-3 to TRBJ2-3, with 14 bases that match TRBD2. The CDR3 has 18 residues. Looked up from germline, CDR1 is SGHTA and CDR2 is FQGTGA. V lost 4 bases, J lost 6 bases, and 12 bases stayed unmatched.

As regards this clone: A junction end diverges from the germline sequence, so it may reflect a read error. V gene TRBV5-1 combines with J gene TRBJ2-7; D possibly corresponds to TRBD2 (5 bases). Germline-derived CDR1 and CDR2 are SGHRS and YFSETQ. The CDR3 spans 14 residues. Here the CDR3 DNA reads TGTGCCAGCAAATCTAGCATTTCTTTCTACGAGCAGTACTTC. It yields the protein CASKSSISFYEQYF. The variable domain in full, with the rest retrieved from reference TRBV5-1 and TRBJ2-7, is KAGVTQTPRYLIKTRGQQVTLSCSPISGHRSVSWYQQTPGQGLQFLFEYFSETQRNKGNFPGRFSGRQFSNSRSEMNVSTLELGDSALYLCASKSSISFYEQYFGPGTRLTVT.

This chain links TRBV5-1 with TRBJ2-3; TRBD1 aligns across 9 bases. Germline CDR1 reads SGHRS; CDR2 reads YFSETQ. This CDR3 contains 16 residues. The V and J ends lost 0 bases and 1 base, in that order; junction bases with no gene match: 3. CDR3 amino acids: CASSLGGQGRTDTQYF. CDR3 nucleotides: TGCGCCAGCAGCTTGGGTGGACAGGGGCGCACAGATACGCAGTATTTT.

This chain links TRBV5-4 with TRBJ2-5, with TRBD2 identical over 11 bases. This CDR3 spans 17 amino acids. CDR1 is SGHNT, CDR2 YYREEE, per germline (reference sequence). After removal of 4 bases from V and 3 bases from J, the junction contained 11 bases not matched to a gene. For the CDR3, the DNA is TGTGCCAGCAGCCCTGGTGGCCTAGCGGGAGGAGAAGAGACCCAGTACTTC. Encoded protein: CASSPGGLAGGEETQYF.